Below are 2 T cell receptor beta chains sequenced from a single sample in a study of T cell responses to AZD1222 COVID-19 vaccine (dated by TCRdb to 2020 to 2022). In the paper's terms, the time point label means: baseline before first vaccination. Library creation used the immunoSEQ multiplex PCR assay. TCRdb retrieved this table from immuneACCESS and kept in-frame rearrangements only. Not all clones are present; in checked studies, unresolved V genes account for under half, and no reason is known for the remainder. The table for this sample lists more than 100,000 clones; 70% to 85% of them were counted only once. Clones ranked in the top ten supply about 6.2% of the sample. This specimen consisted of peripheral blood, obtained on day 0 of AZD1222 vaccination. The receptors were sampled from an adult in good health.

The J gene is TRBJ1-6, the V gene TRBV21-1. TRBV21-1 is labeled a pseudogene. The CDR3 has 16 residues. The CDR3 is CASSIPASSYNSPLHF. In nucleotides, the CDR3 is TGTGCCAGCAGCATTCCCGCGAGCTCCTATAATTCACCCCTCCACTTT.

The J gene is TRBJ1-6, the V gene TRBV27; 7 nucleotides agree with TRBD1. The germline CDR1 and CDR2 sequences are MNHEY and SMNVEV (reference sequence). The CDR3 length is 14 residues. Trimming took 6 bases from V and 5 from J; bases not matched to a gene: 4. The CDR3 reads CASRTGFDNSPLHF. The CDR3 nucleotides read TGTGCCAGCAGGACAGGGTTCGATAATTCACCCCTCCACTTT.